The T cell receptor (beta chain) described here comes from a study of vaccination and CD4 T cells after COVID-19 (dated by TCRdb to between 2020 and 2023). About the study as a whole: Convalescent patients had a positive SARS-CoV-2 result on nasal swab PCR, and of these patients, several had mild disease and one had severe disease. In the convalescent cohort there were six males and four females, among whom were two Hispanic individuals, seven Caucasians, two Asians and one multiracial person. Participants received two doses of either the Pfizer-BioNTech BNT162b2 vaccine (n=8) or the Moderna mRNA-1273 vaccine (n=2). Post-COVID blood samples from convalescent patients were collected a median of about 100 days after diagnosis, with a range of roughly 35 to 170 days. Post-vaccine blood samples were obtained a median of roughly 75 days after the second vaccine dose, with a range of about 13 to 250 days. Overlapping spike peptide pools from SARS-CoV-2 and from the common cold coronaviruses HCoV-NL63, HCoV-OC43 and HCoV-229E were used as culture stimuli. Control cultures used a CEFX viral epitope pool as positive control, an HIV-1 Nef peptide pool as negative control, or no peptide. In approximately eleven COVID-19 convalescent patients and 4 infection-naive healthy vaccine recipients, the spike-specific CD4+ TCR repertoire before mRNA vaccination was compared with the repertoire after mRNA vaccination.

Of note for this clonotype: There is no known antigen for this receptor. No much larger clone exists at a distance of one base, and base qualities are not known.

The germline V gene provides CDR1 ENHRY and CDR2 SYGVKD. V gives up 7 bases and J gives up 5 bases, and the segment between their germline ends measures 20 bases. The CDR3 measures 15 amino acids from cysteine to phenylalanine. Of all the DNA, just the CDR3 is kept, 45 bases in frame from base 1. The method was PCR. DNA from cultured CD4+ T cells was subjected to TCR sequencing with the Oncomine TCR Beta short-read assay at the Johns Hopkins FTIC core. Genomic DNA was extracted from the cultured CD4+ T cells with the QIAamp micro DNA kit. Oncomine TCR Beta libraries from cultured CD4+ T cells were pooled with unique dual indexes and sequenced on an Illumina iSeq 100. Concerning the study's data processing: Non-productive sequences were removed, and CDR3s that did not start with C, did not end with F or W, or were shorter than 7 amino acids were discarded. The MANAFEST web application identified antigen-specific clonotypes by comparing peptide-stimulated wells against reference wells and other culture wells. For a clone to be called positive, the clone needed an FDR below 0.05, an odds ratio above 5, and a productive frequency above 0.1% in at least two of three replicate wells. Cross-reactive clonotypes were defined as significantly expanded in both SARS-CoV-2 spike wells and at least one common cold coronavirus spike condition. CDR3 homology was assessed with Levenshtein distances (stringdist) and unrooted phylogenetic trees (ape) in R version 3.6.1. TCRdb ran its own pipeline on the public reads, namely fastp trimming at Q25 and MiXCR clone calling, and kept in-frame beta chains. Every distinct CDR3 protein forms one entry, paired with its most common genes and DNA. TCRdb's processing, not the authors', yielded these V and J calls. For this sample there are just over 9,500 distinct CDR3 sequences; approximately 48% appear just once. About a fifth of the sample rests with the top ten.

Study-wide conclusions, independent of this receptor: Among the post-vaccine SARS-CoV-2-reactive clones in convalescent patients, a median around 85% showed up only after vaccination, which suggests vaccine-specific priming. An increase in the median number of SARS-CoV-2-reactive clonotypes from 20 to 25 after infection to 38 after vaccination was observed, but the change was not found to be significant. Nearly all vaccine-specific clones in convalescent patients (304 of 307) were mono-reactive for SARS-CoV-2 spike rather than cross-reactive with common cold coronaviruses. Only a relatively small number of convalescent patients were included in the study, and early timepoints following natural infection were not analyzed.

The meaning of the sample's treatment or condition label: roughly ten-day PBMC culture with coronavirus spike peptide pools or control peptides (ViraFEST assay). The study used the ViraFEST assay, which expanded antigen-specific T cells with peptide pools and then identified expanded clonotypes by TCR sequencing. The convalescent patients' positive SARS-CoV-2 PCR tests fell between March and December 2020, which was before the Alpha, Beta and Delta variants emerged in the United States. PBMCs were cultured at approximately 2.1 million per well in IMDM supplemented with around 5.5% human AB serum and 8 to 10 IU/ml IL-2, with 9.5 to 10 ug/ml peptide pools added. On days 3 and 7, half of the culture medium was replaced with fresh IL-2-containing medium. After approximately 11 days of culture, CD4+ T cells were isolated by negative selection with the EasySep CD4+ T cell isolation kit. Ficoll-Paque Plus gradient centrifugation was used to isolate PBMCs from whole blood, and the isolated PBMCs were then either used fresh or cryopreserved at -140C. Triplicate wells were generally used for each culture condition.

The receptor's source is a human donor who had recovered from COVID-19. The sequenced sample consisted of CD4+ T cells from blood, cultured in vitro. The chain is made from TRBV10-3 and TRBJ1-1; no D gene can be assigned with confidence. CDR3 region: CAITAEGNGRTEAFF. The base sequence is TGTGCCATCACCGCCGAAGGGAATGGAAGGACTGAAGCTTTCTTT.